The 9 T cell receptor beta chains listed next were all sequenced from one sample in a study of identical twins. TCRdb passed the 5' RACE reads through MiXCR, listing each CDR3 protein once. This table holds under 250,000 distinct CDR3 sequences, over 9.5% found once. These data are also associated with another study on yellow fever vaccine responses in identical twins.

The sample taken for sequencing was memory (CD45RO+) T cells sorted from blood. These receptors all stem from a woman between 18 and 29 years old in good health.

The gene calls are TRBV7-3 and TRBJ2-1; D might be TRBD2 (7 bases). The CDR3 consists of 15 residues. Germline V gene lookup returns CDR1 SGHTA and CDR2 FQGTGA. Deletions cut 5 bases from V and 2 bases from J, with 13 bases between. This CDR3 reads CASSPRGAAYNEQFF. DNA of the CDR3: TGTGCCAGCAGCCCTCGGGGGGCTGCCTACAATGAGCAGTTCTTC.

This clonotype was counted only a few times. The chain employs TRBV6-1 and TRBJ1-1; TRBD1 agrees at 9 bases. This CDR3 is 15 amino acids long. Germline trimming cut 5 bases from V and 4 bases from J; bases unmatched to any gene: 8. Germline CDR1 reads MNHNS; CDR2 reads SASEGT. This CDR3 reads CASSPPGQGITEAFF. CDR3 coding DNA: TGTGCCAGCAGTCCACCGGGACAGGGAATCACTGAAGCTTTCTTT.

This clonotype was detected a few times. The J gene is TRBJ2-1, the V gene TRBV7-2; D possibly corresponds to TRBD2 (6 bases). There are 16 residues in the CDR3. Germline loops: CDR1 SGHTA, CDR2 FQGNSA. With 4 bases removed from V and 9 bases from J, the gap between germline ends came to 22 bases. The CDR3 region is CASSSSTSTHGGEQFF. The DNA for the CDR3 is TGTGCCAGCAGCTCTTCAACTAGCACCCATGGGGGTGAGCAGTTCTTC.

This clonotype was seen only a few times. The rearrangement uses TRBV20-1 and TRBJ2-5; a possible D gene is TRBD1 (5 bases). CDR1 DFQATT and CDR2 SNEGSKA come from the germline V gene (reference sequence). The CDR3 is 12 residues long. Trimming shortened V by 6 bases and J by 4 bases, and 12 bases separated the two germline ends. CDR3 region: CSALADIETQYF. The CDR3 bases are TGCAGTGCGTTGGCGGACATAGAGACCCAGTACTTC.

The gene calls are TRBV20-1 and TRBJ2-7; D is unresolved. The germline V gene encodes CDR1 DFQATT and CDR2 SNEGSKA (reference sequence). V dropped 3 bases and J dropped 2 bases, with 11 bases sitting between them. This CDR3 contains 13 residues. CDR3 in DNA: TGCAGTGCTAGTCTCGAAGGGACCTACGAGCAGTACTTC. As protein: CSASLEGTYEQYF.

This rearrangement joins TRBV12-3 or TRBV12-4 to TRBJ2-3; no clear D gene. V was cut by 1 base and J by 2 bases, with 13 bases left in between. The CDR3 has 16 amino acids. This CDR3 is CASSLGTRINTDTQYF. CDR3 nucleotides: TGTGCCAGCAGTTTAGGGACCCGGATTAACACAGATACGCAGTATTTT.

This chain connects TRBV9 to TRBJ2-2, with D perhaps given as TRBD1 or TRBD2 (5 bases each). Germline CDR1 reads SGDLS; CDR2 reads YYNGEE. V shed 0 bases and J shed 4 bases, with 10 bases lying between them. The CDR3 consists of 15 residues. CDR3 sequence: CASSVGGPSTGELFF. The CDR3 DNA reads TGTGCCAGCAGCGTAGGGGGACCCTCCACCGGGGAGCTGTTTTTT.

This clonotype showed up just a few times. This chain links TRBV5-1 with TRBJ1-5; the match to TRBD1 covers 12 bases. The CDR3 sequence is 15 residues long. CDR1 and CDR2 (germline): SGHRS, YFSETQ. V was pared by 5 bases and J by 6 bases, with 6 bases of the junction left unmatched. The CDR3 protein is CASRPGTGGTQPQHF. CDR3 bases: TGCGCCAGCAGACCCGGGACAGGGGGCACTCAGCCCCAGCATTTT.

This clonotype appeared many times. The V call is TRBV27, the J call TRBJ2-1; 7 bases agree with TRBD2. Germline loops: CDR1 MNHEY, CDR2 SMNVEV (reference sequence). There are 16 residues in the CDR3. Trimming cost V 5 bases and J 3 bases; bases outside gene matches: 10. The CDR3 spells CASSLLTGGFYNEQFF. Written as DNA, the CDR3 is TGTGCCAGCAGTCTCCTCACGGGAGGATTCTACAATGAGCAGTTCTTC.